These T cell receptor beta chains were read from a single sample in a study of blood T cell repertoires in COVID-19. Generated by immunoSEQ multiplex PCR, the TCRdb table keeps only in-frame clones and is missing some. The sample carries fewer than 85,000 clones, around nine tenths recorded once. Input material: peripheral blood. These receptors originate from a man aged 50-59 years with active COVID-19. Both conserved end residues are part of each CDR3. The D gene is left open where the match is weak. Clone size appears in some rows only: once, few, many, or a class for an expanded clone.

TRBV12-3/TRBV12-4	-	-	TRBJ2-7	TGTGCCAGCAGTTTTGCCGAGGCCTACGAGCAGTACTTC	CASSFAEAYEQYF
TRBV7-9	-	-	TRBJ2-1	TGTGCCTATAATGGGGCGGATGAGCAGTTCTTC	CAYNGADEQFF
TRBV18	TRBD1	-	TRBJ1-5	TGTGCCAGCTCGGAAGGGACAGCCCTTCGACCCCAGCATTTT	CASSEGTALRPQHF
TRBV28	-	-	TRBJ2-1	TGTGCCAGCAGTTCGCACAGGGCCGGGTACAATGAGCAGTTCTTC	CASSSHRAGYNEQFF
TRBV6-5	-	-	TRBJ2-6	TGTGCCAGCAATGGCCTCTCTGGGGCCAACGTCCTGACTTTC	CASNGLSGANVLTF
TRBV4-3	TRBD1	-	TRBJ1-2	TGCGCCAGCAGCCAAGATCGACAGGGGGCGCTGGGCTACACCTTC	CASSQDRQGALGYTF
TRBV6-5	TRBD1	-	TRBJ1-5	TGTGCCAGCAGTTTTAGACAGGGGGTAGGGCAGCCCCAGCATTTT	CASSFRQGVGQPQHF
TRBV28	-	-	TRBJ2-1	TGTGCCAGCAGACTCCCCCGGGGGAGCGGTAATGAGCAGTTCTTC	CASRLPRGSGNEQFF
TRBV7-8	-	-	TRBJ1-5	TGTGCCAGCAGCTTAGGGGGCGGCAATCAGCCCCAGCATTTT	CASSLGGGNQPQHF
TRBV7-9	TRBD1	-	TRBJ2-1	TGTGCCAGCAGCCAACAGGGGTCCCCCCCGCCCGGGCAGTTCTTC	CASSQQGSPPPGQFF
TRBV18	-	once	TRBJ1-3	TGTGCCAGCTCACCACCACGGACACTACGATCTGGAAACACCATATATTTT	CASSPPRTLRSGNTIYF
TRBV4-1	TRBD1	-	TRBJ1-2	TGCGCCAGCAGCCAAGATCTGGGGACAGGGCGAGTCGGGCATGGCTACACCTTC	CASSQDLGTGRVGHGYTF
TRBV27	TRBD2	-	TRBJ2-7	TGTGCCAGCAGTAAGTGGGCTAGCGGGAGTTATAAGCACGAGCAGTACTTC	CASSKWASGSYKHEQYF
TRBV16	-	-	TRBJ1-2	TGTGCCAGCAGCCTAACAGGGTCCCAGAACTATGGCTACACCTTC	CASSLTGSQNYGYTF
TRBV11-3	TRBD1	-	TRBJ2-5	TGTGCCAGCACCTTGGACAGGGGCCCTCAAGAGACCCAGTACTTC	CASTLDRGPQETQYF
TRBV7-8	-	once	TRBJ1-1	TGTGCCAGCGTATCCGGGGGGAACACTGAAGCTTTCTTT	CASVSGGNTEAFF
TRBV5-1	TRBD1	-	TRBJ2-3	TGCGCCAGCAGTTATGGACAGGGGACTAGCACAGATACGCAGTATTTT	CASSYGQGTSTDTQYF
TRBV12-3/TRBV12-4	-	-	TRBJ1-2	TGTGCCAGCAGCCCAGGGGCTGGCTACACCTTC	CASSPGAGYTF
TRBV2	-	-	TRBJ2-1	TGTGCCAGCAGTGAAGCTGGGACTCGGACTCTTAGGTATGAGCAGTTCTTC	CASSEAGTRTLRYEQFF
TRBV7-8	-	few	TRBJ1-6	TGTGCCAGCAGCTCACCGAGAACCTCCACGTATTCACCCCTCCACTTT	CASSSPRTSTYSPLHF
TRBV10-2	TRBD1	-	TRBJ2-6	TGCGCCAGCAGGGGCTACCGGGACAGGGTGAGGGGGGCCAACGTCCTGACTTTC	CASRGYRDRVRGANVLTF
TRBV7-9	TRBD1	-	TRBJ1-2	TGTGCCAGCAGCCAGGGGCACGACAGGGAAAGCGATGGCTACACCTTC	CASSQGHDRESDGYTF
TRBV6-6	-	-	TRBJ1-5	TGTGCCAGCAGTGCTAGACGGTTCAATCAGCCCCAGCATTTT	CASSARRFNQPQHF
TRBV29-1	-	-	TRBJ2-5	TGCAGCGTTGACTGGGCCCAAGAGACCCAGTACTTC	CSVDWAQETQYF
TRBV5-4	-	-	TRBJ2-2	TGTGCCAGCAGCCCCGGTTTTGACACCGGGGAGCTGTTTTTT	CASSPGFDTGELFF
TRBV2	TRBD1	-	TRBJ1-1	TGTGCCAGCGTTGGGACAGCGGACACTGAAGCTTTCTTT	CASVGTADTEAFF
TRBV6-4	TRBD2	once	TRBJ2-3	TGTGCCAGCAGTGCGCTAGCGGGAGAGGCCGTCGCAGATACGCAGTATTTT	CASSALAGEAVADTQYF
TRBV2	TRBD2	-	TRBJ2-5	TGTGCCAGCAGTGAAGCCCCTAGCGGGGGGGAGACCCAGTACTTC	CASSEAPSGGETQYF
TRBV5-1	TRBD2	-	TRBJ2-3	TGCGCCAGCAGCTCCCTAGCGGGAGTTTTTACAGATACGCAGTATTTT	CASSSLAGVFTDTQYF
TRBV27	TRBD1	-	TRBJ1-5	TGTGCCAGCAGTTCGGGACAGGGAAGCAATCAGCCCCAGCATTTT	CASSSGQGSNQPQHF
TRBV6-5	TRBD1	-	TRBJ2-4	TGTGCCAGCAGTCTGACAGGGGTAGACATTCAGTACTTC	CASSLTGVDIQYF
TRBV2	-	-	TRBJ2-1	TGTGCCAGCAGGTCAGGGGGGAATGAGCAGTTCTTC	CASRSGGNEQFF
TRBV11-2	-	-	TRBJ1-2	TGTGCCAGCAGCTCTAACTCAGGGTTTGGCTACACCTTC	CASSSNSGFGYTF
TRBV27	TRBD2	-	TRBJ2-1	TGTGCCAGCAGTTCCTCCGGACTAGCGATCGGGTACAATGAGCAGTTCTTC	CASSSSGLAIGYNEQFF
TRBV7-9	TRBD1	few	TRBJ1-4	TGTGCCAGCAGCCCTACGAAAATTGGGTCGACAGGGGCGGAAAAACTGTTTTTT	CASSPTKIGSTGAEKLFF
TRBV11-1	TRBD2	-	TRBJ2-5	TGTGCCAGCAGTTGGGGACTAGCGGAAGAGACCCAGTACTTC	CASSWGLAEETQYF
TRBV7-8	TRBD2	-	TRBJ2-7	TGTGCCAGCAGCTTAGGGCCCGGGAGGCCCCCCTACGAGCAGTACTTC	CASSLGPGRPPYEQYF
TRBV28	TRBD1	-	TRBJ1-5	TGTGCCAGCAGTCCGGCCTCCAGGGGGCTAATAAATCAGCCCCAGCATTTT	CASSPASRGLINQPQHF
TRBV7-3	-	-	TRBJ2-3	TGTGCCAGCAGCTTTGATGCTAGAGGATTAGATACGCAGTATTTT	CASSFDARGLDTQYF
TRBV7-9	-	-	TRBJ2-5	TGTGCCAGCACCCTTGCAGGGCCCGGGGAGACCCAGTACTTC	CASTLAGPGETQYF
TRBV9	-	-	TRBJ2-7	TGTGCCAGCAGCGCGGACGGGACAACGCGGTATCTCGAGCAGTACTTC	CASSADGTTRYLEQYF
TRBV24-1	TRBD1	-	TRBJ2-1	TGTGCCACCAGTGATCCCCGCAGGGACAGGGGGCCGAGGCGTGGTGAGCAGTTCTTC	CATSDPRRDRGPRRGEQFF
TRBV28	-	-	TRBJ1-1	TGTGCCAGCTCATTGCCGGGATCCTACCACACTGAAGCTTTCTTT	CASSLPGSYHTEAFF
TRBV5-5	TRBD1	-	TRBJ2-7	TGCGCCAGCAGCACGGCGACAGGGGGCTCCGAGCAGTACTTC	CASSTATGGSEQYF
TRBV2	TRBD1	-	TRBJ1-6	TGTGCCAGCAGCGTGTCCGGGGACAGCAATTCACCCCTCCACTTT	CASSVSGDSNSPLHF
TRBV6-6	-	-	TRBJ2-5	TGTGCCAGCAGGAGGGAGACCCAGTACTTC	CASRRETQYF